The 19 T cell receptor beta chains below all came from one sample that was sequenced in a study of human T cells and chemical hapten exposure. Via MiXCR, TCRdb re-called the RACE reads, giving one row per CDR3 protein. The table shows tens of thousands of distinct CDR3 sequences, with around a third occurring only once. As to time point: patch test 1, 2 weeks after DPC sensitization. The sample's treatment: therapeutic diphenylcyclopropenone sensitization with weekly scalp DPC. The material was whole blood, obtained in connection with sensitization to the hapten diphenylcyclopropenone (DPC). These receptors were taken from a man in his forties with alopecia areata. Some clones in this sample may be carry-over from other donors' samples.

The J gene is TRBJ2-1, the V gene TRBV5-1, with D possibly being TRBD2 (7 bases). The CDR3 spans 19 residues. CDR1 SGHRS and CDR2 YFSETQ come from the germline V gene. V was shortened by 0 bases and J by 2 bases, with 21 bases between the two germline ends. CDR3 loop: CASSLASGASGPTYNEQFF. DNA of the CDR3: TGCGCCAGCAGCTTGGCCTCAGGGGCTAGCGGACCAACCTACAATGAGCAGTTCTTC.

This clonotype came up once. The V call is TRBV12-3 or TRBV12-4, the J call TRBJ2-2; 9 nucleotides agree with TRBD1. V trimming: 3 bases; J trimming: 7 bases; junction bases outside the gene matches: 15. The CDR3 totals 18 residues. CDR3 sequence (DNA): TGTGCCAGCAGTTTCGGCTTGGGACAGGGCGAACCGGGCGGGGAGCTGTTTTTT. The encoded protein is CASSFGLGQGEPGGELFF.

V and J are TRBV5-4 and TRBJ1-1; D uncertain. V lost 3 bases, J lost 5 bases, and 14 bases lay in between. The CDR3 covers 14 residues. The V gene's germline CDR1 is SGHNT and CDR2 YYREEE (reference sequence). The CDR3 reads CASSSWAEGTEAFF. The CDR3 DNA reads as TGTGCCAGCAGCTCCTGGGCAGAAGGGACTGAAGCTTTCTTT.

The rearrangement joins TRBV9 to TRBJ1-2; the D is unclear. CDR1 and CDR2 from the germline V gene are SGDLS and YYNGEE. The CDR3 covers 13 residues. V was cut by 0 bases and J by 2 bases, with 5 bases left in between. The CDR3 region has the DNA TGTGCCAGCAGCGTAGGTCGAAACTATGGCTACACCTTC. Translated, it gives CASSVGRNYGYTF.

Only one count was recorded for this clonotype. The CDR3 loop is CASSPRLGQPQHF. The CDR3 DNA reads TGTGCCAGCAGCCCGCGGCTGGGTCAGCCCCAGCATTTT. The chain is built from TRBV7-9 and TRBJ1-5; no clear D gene. V lost 5 bases and J 6 bases, leaving 11 bases between the germline ends. The CDR3 consists of 13 residues. CDR1 and CDR2 from the germline V gene are SEHNR and FQNEAQ (reference sequence).

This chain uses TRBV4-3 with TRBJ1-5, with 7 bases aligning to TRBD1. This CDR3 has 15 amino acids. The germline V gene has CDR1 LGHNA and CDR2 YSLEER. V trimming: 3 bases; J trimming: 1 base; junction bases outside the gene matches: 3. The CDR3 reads CASSHDRVSNQPQHF. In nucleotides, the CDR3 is TGCGCCAGCAGCCACGACAGGGTCAGCAATCAGCCCCAGCATTTT.

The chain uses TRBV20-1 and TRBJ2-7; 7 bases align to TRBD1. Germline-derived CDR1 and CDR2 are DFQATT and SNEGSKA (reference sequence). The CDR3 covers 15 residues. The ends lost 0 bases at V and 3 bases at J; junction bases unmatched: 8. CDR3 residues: CSARDLETGRYEQYF. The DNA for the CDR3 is TGCAGTGCTAGAGATCTAGAGACAGGGCGCTACGAGCAGTACTTC.

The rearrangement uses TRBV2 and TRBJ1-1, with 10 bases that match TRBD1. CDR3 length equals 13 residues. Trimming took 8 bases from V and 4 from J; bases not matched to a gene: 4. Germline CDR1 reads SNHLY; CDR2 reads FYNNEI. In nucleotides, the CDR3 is TGTGCCAGCCATGGACAGGGGGTCACTGAAGCTTTCTTT. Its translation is CASHGQGVTEAFF.

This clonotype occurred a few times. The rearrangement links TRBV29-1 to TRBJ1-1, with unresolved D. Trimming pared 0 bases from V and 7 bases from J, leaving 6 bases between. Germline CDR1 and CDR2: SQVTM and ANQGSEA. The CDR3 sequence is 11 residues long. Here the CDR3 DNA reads TGCAGCGTTGAAGATTGGAATGAAGCTTTCTTT. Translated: CSVEDWNEAFF.

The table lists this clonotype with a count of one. The CDR3 is CSVGHSGSAETQYF. Here the CDR3 DNA reads TGCAGCGTTGGGCATAGCGGGAGTGCAGAGACCCAGTACTTC. V is TRBV29-1 and J is TRBJ2-5, with 9 bases matching TRBD2. This CDR3 is 14 amino acids long. The V gene end was trimmed by 4 bases and the J gene end by 4 bases; junction bases not matched to a gene: 7. The germline CDR1 and CDR2 sequences are SQVTM and ANQGSEA.

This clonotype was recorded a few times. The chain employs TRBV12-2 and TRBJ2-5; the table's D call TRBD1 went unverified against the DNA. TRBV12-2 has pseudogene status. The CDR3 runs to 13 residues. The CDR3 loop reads CASRPGQQETQYF. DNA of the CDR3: TGTGCAAGTCGCCCCGGACAGCAAGAGACCCAGTACTTC.

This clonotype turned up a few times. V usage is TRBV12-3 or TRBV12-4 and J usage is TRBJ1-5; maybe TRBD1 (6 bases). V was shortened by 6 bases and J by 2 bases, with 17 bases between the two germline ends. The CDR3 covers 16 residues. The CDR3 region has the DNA TGTGCCAGCAGCCGGGGGGGCGGGCATGGCAATCAGCCCCAGCATTTT. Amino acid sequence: CASSRGGGHGNQPQHF.

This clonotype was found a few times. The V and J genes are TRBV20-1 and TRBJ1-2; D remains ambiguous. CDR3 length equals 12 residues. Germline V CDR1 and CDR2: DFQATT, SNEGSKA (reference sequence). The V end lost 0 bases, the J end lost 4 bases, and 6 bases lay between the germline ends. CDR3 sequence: CSARDNGYGYTF. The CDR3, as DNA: TGCAGTGCTAGAGATAACGGCTATGGCTACACCTTC.

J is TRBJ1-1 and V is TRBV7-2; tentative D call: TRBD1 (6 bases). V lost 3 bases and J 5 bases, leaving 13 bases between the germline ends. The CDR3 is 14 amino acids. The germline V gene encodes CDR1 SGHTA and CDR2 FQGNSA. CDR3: CASSLGARGTEAFF. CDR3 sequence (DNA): TGTGCCAGCAGCTTGGGGGCCCGAGGGACTGAAGCTTTCTTT.

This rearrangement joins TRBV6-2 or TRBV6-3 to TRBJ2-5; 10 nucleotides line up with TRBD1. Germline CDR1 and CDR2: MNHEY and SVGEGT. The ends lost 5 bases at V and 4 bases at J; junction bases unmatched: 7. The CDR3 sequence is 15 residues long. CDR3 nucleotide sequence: TGTGCCAGCAGTCGACAGGGGGCCTCCTTAGAGACCCAGTACTTC. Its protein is CASSRQGASLETQYF.

CDR3 protein: CASSLSAAHTEAFF. The CDR3 nucleotides read TGTGCCAGCAGTTTATCGGCTGCCCACACTGAAGCTTTCTTT. This sequence joins TRBV27 and TRBJ1-1; D is uncertain. V dropped 0 bases and J dropped 3 bases, with 8 bases sitting between them. The CDR3 is 14 residues long. The V gene's germline CDR1 is MNHEY and CDR2 SMNVEV (reference sequence).

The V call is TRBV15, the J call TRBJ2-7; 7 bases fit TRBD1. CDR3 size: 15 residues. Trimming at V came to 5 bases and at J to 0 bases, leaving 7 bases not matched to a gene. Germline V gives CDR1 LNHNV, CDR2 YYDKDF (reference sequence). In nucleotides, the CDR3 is TGTGCCACCAGCTTAGGGGGACAGCCCTCCTACGAGCAGTACTTC. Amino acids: CATSLGGQPSYEQYF.

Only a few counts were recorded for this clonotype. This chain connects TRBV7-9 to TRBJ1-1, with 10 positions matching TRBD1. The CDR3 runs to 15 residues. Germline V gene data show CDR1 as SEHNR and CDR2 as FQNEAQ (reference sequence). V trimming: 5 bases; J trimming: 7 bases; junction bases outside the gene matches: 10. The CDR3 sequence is CASSAGQGLRGEAFF. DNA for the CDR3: TGTGCCAGCAGCGCGGGACAGGGGCTAAGAGGTGAAGCTTTCTTT.

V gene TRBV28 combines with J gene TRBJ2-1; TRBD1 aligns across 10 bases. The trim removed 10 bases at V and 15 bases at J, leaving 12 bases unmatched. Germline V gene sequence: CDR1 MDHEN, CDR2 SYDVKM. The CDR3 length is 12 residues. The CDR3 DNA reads TGTGCCATCTCGGGGACAGGGGACCTGCGGTTCTTC. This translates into CAISGTGDLRFF.